The source of this T cell receptor beta chain is a study of cytomegalovirus exposure and HLA in healthy donors. The ends lost 8 bases at V and 5 bases at J; junction bases unmatched: 4. The CDR3 consists of 11 residues. CDR1 is SQVTM and CDR2 is ANQGSEA in the germline V gene. The PCR ran on 60 Vbeta and 13 Jbeta primers. Sequencing was performed with immunoSEQ multiplex PCR; in TCRdb, only in-frame clones are kept and a portion is missing. Of 55,000 to 75,000 clones in the sample, around 73% are singletons; the top ten hold over 2.5%. This clone was counted a single time. The sequence derives from a girl aged 5-17 years in good health and CMV-seropositive. Input material: PBMCs. The chain links TRBV29-1 to TRBJ2-7, with 9 bases that match TRBD1. Here the CDR3 reads CSIGQGNEQYF. The CDR3 DNA reads as TGCAGCATAGGACAGGGGAACGAGCAGTACTTC.